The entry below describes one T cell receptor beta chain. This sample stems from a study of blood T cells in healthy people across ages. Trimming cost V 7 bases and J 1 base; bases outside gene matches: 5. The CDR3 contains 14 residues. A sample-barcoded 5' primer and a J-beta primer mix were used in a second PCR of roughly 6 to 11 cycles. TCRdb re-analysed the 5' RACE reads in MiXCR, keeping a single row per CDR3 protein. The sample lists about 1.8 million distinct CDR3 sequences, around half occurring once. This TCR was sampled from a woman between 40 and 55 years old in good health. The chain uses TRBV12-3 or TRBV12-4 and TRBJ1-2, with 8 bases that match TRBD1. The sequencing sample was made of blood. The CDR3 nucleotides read TGTGCCAGCACCCAGGGACAGGATAACTATGGCTACACCTTC. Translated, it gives CASTQGQDNYGYTF.